The 19 T cell receptor beta chains given below trace back to one sample, sequenced in a study of technical replicates of blood from a handful of donors. Here immunoSEQ multiplex PCR was the method, and the copy in TCRdb shows in-frame clones only, minus some. The sample contains roughly 80,000 clones, 85% to 95% of which appear only once. The sample was T cells isolated from PBMCs. The source of these receptors is a human donor in good health.

V and J are TRBV5-4 and TRBJ1-1; no firm D call. The germline CDR1 and CDR2 sequences are SGHNT and YYREEE (reference sequence). CDR3 length equals 14 residues. The V gene lost 0 bases and the J gene lost 2 bases, with 8 bases spanning the gap. The CDR3 nucleotides are TGTGCCAGCAGCTTGGATCTGGGCAACACTGAAGCTTTCTTT. It codes for CASSLDLGNTEAFF. Looking up the rest from reference TRBV5-4 and TRBJ1-1 gives the full variable domain: ETGVTQSPTHLIKTRGQQVTLRCSSQSGHNTVSWYQQALGQGPQFIFQYYREEENGRGNFPPRFSGLQFPNYSSELNVNALELDDSALYLCASSLDLGNTEAFFGQGTRLTVV.

The V gene is TRBV7-6, the J gene TRBJ2-5, with 12 bases identical to TRBD2. V gave up 4 bases and J gave up 2 bases; unmatched junction bases: 2. The CDR3 is made up of 15 amino acids. Germline values: CDR1 SGHVS, CDR2 FNYEAQ. The CDR3 here is CASSWTSGAQETQYF. The DNA of the CDR3 is TGTGCCAGCAGCTGGACTAGCGGGGCTCAAGAGACCCAGTACTTC.

The V gene is TRBV7-9, the J gene TRBJ1-2; weak D call: TRBD1 (6 bases). Germline V gene data show CDR1 as SEHNR and CDR2 as FQNEAQ (reference sequence). V was clipped by 5 bases and J by 3 bases, with 13 bases between them. The CDR3 is 14 residues long. Written as DNA, the CDR3 is TGTGCCAGCAGCACAAGACAGGATTACTATGGCTACACCTTC. The encoded protein is CASSTRQDYYGYTF.

The rearrangement uses TRBV6-4 and TRBJ2-3, with TRBD1 identical over 11 bases. In germline, CDR1 is MRHNA, CDR2 SNTAGT. The CDR3 length is 16 residues. V was clipped by 3 bases and J by 4 bases; unmatched bases: 6. The CDR3 loop reads CASSEGTGGLADTQYF. The CDR3 region has the DNA TGTGCCAGCAGTGAAGGGACAGGGGGACTAGCAGATACGCAGTATTTT.

The genes are TRBV5-1 and TRBJ2-1, with 9 bases lining up with TRBD2. This CDR3 is built from 15 residues. CDR1 SGHRS and CDR2 YFSETQ come from the germline V gene. J was trimmed by 9 bases and V by 0 bases; bases with no gene match: 7. CDR3 DNA sequence: TGCGCCAGCAGCTTGGCTGCGGGAGGGCCGATTGAGCAGTTCTTC. Translation gives CASSLAAGGPIEQFF.

The CDR3 reads CASKEGVEPDTF. CDR3 nucleotide sequence: TGCGCCAGCAAAGAGGGAGTCGAGCCGGACACCTTC. The V call is TRBV5-1, the J call TRBJ1-2; no clear D gene. The CDR3 is 12 residues long. CDR1 is SGHRS and CDR2 is YFSETQ in the germline V gene. The V end was cut by 6 bases, the J end by 12 bases, with 18 bases between.

The chain joins TRBV4-3 to TRBJ2-7; D is uncertain. V lost 1 base and J 2 bases, leaving 12 bases between the germline ends. The germline V gene encodes CDR1 LGHNA and CDR2 YSLEER. This CDR3 spans 15 amino acids. The CDR3, as DNA: TGCGCCAGCAGCCAAGCCCCGGGTCCTACCTACGAGCAGTACTTC. It encodes CASSQAPGPTYEQYF.

This rearrangement joins TRBV6-6 to TRBJ2-1; TRBD1 matches 10 bases. CDR1 MNHNY and CDR2 SVGAGI come from the germline V gene (reference sequence). The CDR3 is 15 residues long. V shed 7 bases, J shed 6 bases, and the junction held 9 bases outside the gene matches. CDR3 DNA sequence: TGTGCCAGCACCCTAGGGACAGGGGTATCCAATGAGCAGTTCTTC. Translated: CASTLGTGVSNEQFF.

This clone was recorded only once. The CDR3 loop reads CASTGQLNQPQHF. The CDR3 DNA is TGTGCCAGCACCGGACAGCTCAATCAGCCCCAGCATTTT. The chain uses TRBV6-1 and TRBJ1-5; possible D gene TRBD1, 6 bases. The CDR3 spans 13 residues. V was pared by 7 bases and J by 3 bases, with 10 bases between. The germline V gene has CDR1 MNHNS and CDR2 SASEGT.

This clone was recorded only once. V gene TRBV21-1 combines with J gene TRBJ2-1; TRBD2, the table's D call, lacks a check against the DNA. TRBV21-1 is an annotated pseudogene. The CDR3 spans 15 residues. The chain's CDR3 is CASSKRSGRLHEQFF. CDR3 coding DNA: TGTGCCAGCAGCAAAAGGAGCGGGAGACTCCATGAGCAGTTCTTC.

This clone was seen once. V and J are TRBV27 and TRBJ2-2; 7 bases line up with TRBD1. Germline V gene sequence: CDR1 MNHEY, CDR2 SMNVEV (reference sequence). V lost 10 bases to trimming and J lost 1 base; unmatched junction nucleotides: 3. The CDR3 spans 13 residues. In DNA form, the CDR3 reads TGTGCCATCCGGGACAGGAACACCGGGGAGCTGTTTTTT. Translating gives CAIRDRNTGELFF.

The chain has TRBV5-6 and TRBJ1-1; TRBD1 matches at 7 bases. Losses at the gene ends were 1 base for V and 1 base for J; bases not matched to a gene: 7. From germline, CDR1 is SGHDT and CDR2 YYEEEE. CDR3 length: 16 residues. The DNA of the CDR3 is TGTGCCAGCAGCTTGAGACAGGGAAGGGAGAACACTGAAGCTTTCTTT. It yields the protein CASSLRQGRENTEAFF. Filled out from reference TRBV5-6 and TRBJ1-1, the complete variable domain reads DAGVTQSPTHLIKTRGQQVTLRCSPKSGHDTVSWYQQALGQGPQFIFQYYEEEERQRGNFPDRFSGHQFPNYSSELNVNALLLGDSALYLCASSLRQGRENTEAFFGQGTRLTVV.

This clone was counted once. V is TRBV4-3 and J is TRBJ2-1; D possibly corresponds to TRBD2 (7 bases). The CDR3 runs to 18 residues. Germline assignment: CDR1 LGHNA and CDR2 YSLEER. Trimming pared 2 bases from V and 4 bases from J, leaving 21 bases between. This CDR3 reads CASSQISGTLDLYNEQFF. As DNA, the CDR3 is TGCGCCAGCAGCCAAATAAGCGGGACATTAGACTTATACAATGAGCAGTTCTTC.

V is TRBV7-8 and J is TRBJ1-4; 7 nucleotides match TRBD1. The trim removed 1 base at V and 1 base at J, leaving 9 bases unmatched. Germline V lookup: CDR1 SGHVS, CDR2 FQNEAQ. This CDR3 has 18 residues. In DNA form, the CDR3 reads TGTGCCAGCAGCTTAGTCGCGACAGGGATCGTAACTAATGAAAAACTGTTTTTT. Its translation: CASSLVATGIVTNEKLFF.

The gene calls are TRBV18 and TRBJ1-1; no definite D call. Between the trimmed V and J ends, which lost 3 bases and 0 bases, there was a span of 5 bases. The CDR3 extends over 13 amino acids. The germline CDR1 and CDR2 sequences are KGHSH and LQKENI. The CDR3: CASSPSVNTEAFF. The CDR3 bases are TGTGCCAGCTCACCCTCGGTGAACACTGAAGCTTTCTTT.

The chain links TRBV6-1 to TRBJ2-7, with 10 positions matching TRBD1. CDR3 length: 14 residues. The germline CDR1 and CDR2 sequences are MNHNS and SASEGT. V gave up 4 bases and J gave up 5 bases; unmatched junction bases: 5. CDR3 sequence: CASSARDRGNEQYF. Here the CDR3 DNA reads TGTGCCAGCAGTGCCCGGGACAGGGGAAACGAGCAGTACTTC.

This chain connects TRBV7-9 to TRBJ1-4, with 7 bases matching TRBD1. The germline CDR1 and CDR2 sequences are SEHNR and FQNEAQ (reference sequence). The CDR3 length is 16 residues. V dropped 5 bases and J dropped 3; count of bases not matched to a gene: 9. The CDR3 sequence is CASSKEGTAPNEKLFF. CDR3 in DNA: TGTGCCAGCAGCAAAGAGGGGACAGCCCCTAATGAAAAACTGTTTTTT.

The chain combines TRBV19 with TRBJ2-2; 7 bases map to TRBD1. The germline V gene encodes CDR1 LNHDA and CDR2 SQIVND (reference sequence). V lost 11 bases, J lost 1 base, and 7 bases stayed unmatched. The CDR3 length is 14 residues. The CDR3 protein is CAGRAGGNTGELFF. In nucleotides, the CDR3 is TGTGCCGGAAGGGCAGGGGGGAACACCGGGGAGCTGTTTTTT.

The V gene is TRBV5-6, the J gene TRBJ2-1; 11 bases match TRBD2. The CDR3 is 16 amino acids. Germline V CDR1 and CDR2: SGHDT, YYEEEE. J lost 8 bases, V lost 5 bases, and 12 bases had no gene match. CDR3 DNA: TGTGCCAGCAGTTCAGAACTAGCGGGAGTACTTGATGAGCAGTTCTTC. Residues: CASSSELAGVLDEQFF.